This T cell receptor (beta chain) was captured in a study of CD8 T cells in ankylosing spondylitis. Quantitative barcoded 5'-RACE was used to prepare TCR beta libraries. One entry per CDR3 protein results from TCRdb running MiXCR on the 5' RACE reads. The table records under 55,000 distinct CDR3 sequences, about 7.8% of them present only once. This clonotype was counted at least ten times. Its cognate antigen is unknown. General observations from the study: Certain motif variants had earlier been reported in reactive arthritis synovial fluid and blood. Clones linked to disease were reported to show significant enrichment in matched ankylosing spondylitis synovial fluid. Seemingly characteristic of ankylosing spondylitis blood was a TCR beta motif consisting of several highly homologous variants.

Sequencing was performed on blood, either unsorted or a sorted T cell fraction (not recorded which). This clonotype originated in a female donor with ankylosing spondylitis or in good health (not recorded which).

The CDR3 loop reads CASSFGTGNTEAFF. DNA of the CDR3: TGTGCCAGCAGCTTTGGGACAGGGAACACTGAAGCTTTCTTT. V is TRBV13 and J is TRBJ1-1; TRBD1 matches 8 bases. The junction had 1 base not matched to a gene; V was cut back by 3 bases and J by 1 base. CDR3 length: 14 residues. CDR1 and CDR2 from the germline V gene are PRHDT and FYEKMQ (reference sequence).